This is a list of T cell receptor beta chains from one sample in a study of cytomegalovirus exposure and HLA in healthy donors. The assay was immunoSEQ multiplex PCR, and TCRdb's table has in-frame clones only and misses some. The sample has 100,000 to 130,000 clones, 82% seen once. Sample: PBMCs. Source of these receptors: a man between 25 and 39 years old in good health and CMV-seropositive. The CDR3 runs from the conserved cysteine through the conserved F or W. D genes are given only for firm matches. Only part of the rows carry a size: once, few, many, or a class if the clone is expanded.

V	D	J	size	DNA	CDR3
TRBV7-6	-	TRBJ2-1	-	TGTGCCAGCAGCTCGAATTACCGTAAGCTGTTCTTC	CASSSNYRKLFF
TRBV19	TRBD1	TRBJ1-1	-	TGTGCCAGTAGTATGATGGACAGGGCTCAGGCTTTCTTT	CASSMMDRAQAFF
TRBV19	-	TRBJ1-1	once	TGTGCCAGTAGTATCATGGCGACAGCGAACACTGAAGCTTTCTTT	CASSIMATANTEAFF
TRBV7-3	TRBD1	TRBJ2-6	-	TGTGCCAGCAGCCCTGGACAGGGGTTAAACTCTGGGGCCAACGGCCTGACTTTC	CASSPGQGLNSGANGLTF
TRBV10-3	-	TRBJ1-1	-	TGTGCCACCTGGGGGGGTTCCTTAGACACTGAAGCTTTCTTT	CATWGGSLDTEAFF
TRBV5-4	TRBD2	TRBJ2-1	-	TGTGCCAGCAGCTGGGGGACAAGCGGGGGGTATAGTGAGCAGTTCTTC	CASSWGTSGGYSEQFF
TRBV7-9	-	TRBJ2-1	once	TGTTCCAGCAGCTTTATTCAGATTAGACTTAATGAGCAGTTCTTC	CSSSFIQIRLNEQFF
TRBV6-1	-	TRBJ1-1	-	TGTGCCAGCAGCCAGCAGGGAATGAACACTGAAGCTTTCTTT	CASSQQGMNTEAFF
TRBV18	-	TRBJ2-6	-	TGTGCCAGCTCACCACGCCAGGCCCTTAGCTCTGGGGCCAACGTCCTGACTTTC	CASSPRQALSSGANVLTF
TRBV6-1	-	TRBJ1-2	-	TGTGCCAGCAGTGAAGCTGATCGGGGTTCTGGCTACACCTTC	CASSEADRGSGYTF
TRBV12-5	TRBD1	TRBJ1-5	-	TGTGCTAGTGGACTCAGGGGGCGGGGGGGGAGCAATCAGCCCCAGCATTTT	CASGLRGRGGSNQPQHF
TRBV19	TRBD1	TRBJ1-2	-	TGTGCCAGTAGTATAGGCCGGGACAGGGATGGCTACACCTTC	CASSIGRDRDGYTF
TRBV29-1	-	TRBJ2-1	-	TGCAGCGTTGAATGGCAGGGCTACAATGAGCAGTTCTTC	CSVEWQGYNEQFF
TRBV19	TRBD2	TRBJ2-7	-	TGTGCCAGTAGTAACTCGACACGGGGGGCCTACGAGCAGTACTTC	CASSNSTRGAYEQYF
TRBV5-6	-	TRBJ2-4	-	TGTGCCAGCAGCTTGGGTTCCGGGGTTGCCAAAAACAGTCAGTACTTC	CASSLGSGVAKNSQYF
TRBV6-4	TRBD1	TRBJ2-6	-	TGTGCCAGCAGTCAGGGGGCGAGCTCTGGGGCCAACGTCCTGACTTTC	CASSQGASSGANVLTF
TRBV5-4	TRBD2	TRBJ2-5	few	TGTGCCAGCAGCCAGGGGACTAGCGGGGGCCAATGGCGAGAGACCCAGTACTTC	CASSQGTSGGQWRETQYF
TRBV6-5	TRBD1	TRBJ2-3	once	TGTGCCAGCAGTTACGGACAGGGGAGCACAGATACGCAGTATTTT	CASSYGQGSTDTQYF
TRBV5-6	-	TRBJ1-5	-	TGTGCCAGCAGCCTAATGGACAGACCCAATCAGCCCCAGCATTTT	CASSLMDRPNQPQHF
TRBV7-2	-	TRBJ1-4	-	TGTGCCAGCAGAGACAGAACAACTAATGAAAAACTGTTTTTT	CASRDRTTNEKLFF
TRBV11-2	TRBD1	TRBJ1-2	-	TGTGCCAGCAGCTTTTCGGGGACAGAAGCTAACTATGGCTACACCTTC	CASSFSGTEANYGYTF
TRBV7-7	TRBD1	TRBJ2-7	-	TGTGCCAGCAGCCCCAGACCACCCGGGACAGGGACCTACGAGCAGTACTTC	CASSPRPPGTGTYEQYF
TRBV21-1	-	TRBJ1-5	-	TGTGCCAGCAGCAACCGGGACAGTCAGCCCCAGCATTTT	CASSNRDSQPQHF
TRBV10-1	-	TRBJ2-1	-	TGCGCCAGCTCCCGATCCCGCTCTATCTACAATGAGCAGTTCTTC	CASSRSRSIYNEQFF
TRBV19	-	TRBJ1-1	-	TGTGCCAGTATCCGGGACATAAACACTGAAGCTTTCTTT	CASIRDINTEAFF
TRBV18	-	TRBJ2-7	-	TGTGCCAGCTCACCACGGGGACATCAATACGAGCAGTACTTC	CASSPRGHQYEQYF
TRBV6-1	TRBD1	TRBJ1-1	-	TGTGCCAGCAGGGACAGGAGCATGAACACTGAAGCTTTCTTT	CASRDRSMNTEAFF
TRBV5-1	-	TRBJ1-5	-	TGCGCCAGCAGCTTGGTAGGTGGAGATCAGCCCCAGCATTTT	CASSLVGGDQPQHF
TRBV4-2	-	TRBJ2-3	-	TGTGCCAGCAGCCAGGGCGGGGGCGGGTTATTTGGCACAGATACGCAGTATTTT	CASSQGGGGLFGTDTQYF
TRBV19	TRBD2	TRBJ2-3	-	TGTGCCTCGGGAATGAGCGGGGGGGCTCCGTATACGCAGTATTTT	CASGMSGGAPYTQYF
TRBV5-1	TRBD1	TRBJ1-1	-	TGCGCCAGCAGCGGAACAGGGGAGGTGAACACTGAAGCTTTCTTT	CASSGTGEVNTEAFF
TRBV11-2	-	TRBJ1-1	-	TGTGCCAGCAGCTTAGATCGCCCCCAGGACCGATTTGAGGGTTTCTTT	CASSLDRPQDRFEGFF
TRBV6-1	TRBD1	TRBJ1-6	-	TGTGCCAGCAGTGGCAGGGGGAATTCACCCCTCCACTTT	CASSGRGNSPLHF
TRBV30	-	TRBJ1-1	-	TGTGCCTGGATGGCGGGGGCGGGAGAAGCTTTCTTT	CAWMAGAGEAFF
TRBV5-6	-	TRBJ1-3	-	TGTGCCAGCAGCTTTTCCCCACAGGAAAACACCATATATTTT	CASSFSPQENTIYF
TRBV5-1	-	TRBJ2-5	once	TGCGCCAGCAGCTTCTCTCCAGGGGAGACCCAGTACTTC	CASSFSPGETQYF
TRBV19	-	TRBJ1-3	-	TGTGCCAGTAGTCCCCAGGTGGGGACAGGAAACACCATATATTTT	CASSPQVGTGNTIYF
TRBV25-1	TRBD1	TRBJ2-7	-	TGTGCCAGCAGTGAATTGGGACAGGGGTCCTACTCCTACGAGCAGTACTTC	CASSELGQGSYSYEQYF
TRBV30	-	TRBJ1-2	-	TGTGCCTGGAGTCCTGGCTTTCTCTATGGCTACACCTTC	CAWSPGFLYGYTF
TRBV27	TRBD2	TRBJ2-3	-	TGTGCCAGCAGTCCCGGACTAGCGGGGGGGCGTACAGATACGCAGTATTTT	CASSPGLAGGRTDTQYF
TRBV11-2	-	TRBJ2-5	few	TGTGCCAGCAGCTTAGCGGTCCAAGAGACCCAGTACTTC	CASSLAVQETQYF
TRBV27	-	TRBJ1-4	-	TGTGCCAGCAGTCGAAAAACGAATCCTCAGGTTGCAACTAATGAAAAACTGTTTTTT	CASSRKTNPQVATNEKLFF
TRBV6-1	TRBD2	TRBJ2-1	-	TGTGCCAGCAGTGGAGGGACTAGCGGGGTTGACAATGAGCAGTTCTTC	CASSGGTSGVDNEQFF
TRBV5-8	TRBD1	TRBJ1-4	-	TGTGCCAGCAGGCCGACAGGGTTTAATAATGAAAAACTGTTTTTT	CASRPTGFNNEKLFF
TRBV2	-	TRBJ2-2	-	TGTGCCAGCAGTGCACAGGGTATGGGCGGGGAGCTGTTTTTT	CASSAQGMGGELFF
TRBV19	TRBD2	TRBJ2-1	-	TGTGCCAGCTCCCCCCTAGCGGGGTCGGTCAATGAGCAGTTCTTC	CASSPLAGSVNEQFF
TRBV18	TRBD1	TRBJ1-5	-	TGTGCCAGCTCATTCGGACAGGGCAGGGAGCCCCAGCATTTT	CASSFGQGREPQHF
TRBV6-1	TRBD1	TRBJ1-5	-	TGTGCCAGCGGTGGGGCAGGGGGTCGTGGTTTTTGGCCCCAGCATTTT	CASGGAGGRGFWPQHF
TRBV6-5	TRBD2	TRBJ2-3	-	TGTGCCAGCAGTTACGGGTTAGCGGGGGGGGCAGATACGCAGTATTTT	CASSYGLAGGADTQYF
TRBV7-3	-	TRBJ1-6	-	TGTGCCAGCAGCTCAGGTTGGAATTCACCCCTCCACTTT	CASSSGWNSPLHF
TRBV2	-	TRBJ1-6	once	TGTGCCAGCAGTGAATATGGCGGACCAGGCGGGAATTCACCCCTCCACTTT	CASSEYGGPGGNSPLHF
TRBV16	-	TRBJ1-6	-	TGTGCCAGCGGCGGACAATATAATTCACCCCTCCACTTT	CASGGQYNSPLHF
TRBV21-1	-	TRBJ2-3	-	TGTGCCAGCAGCAAATTATCACCCGGGGGTTTTACTAGCACAGATACGCAGTATTTT	CASSKLSPGGFTSTDTQYF
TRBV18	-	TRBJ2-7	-	TGTGCCAGCTCACCGGACAGCTACGAGCAGTACTTC	CASSPDSYEQYF
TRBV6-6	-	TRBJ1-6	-	TGTGCCAGCAGTTATGACGGAGGAGTGAATTCACCCCTCCACTTT	CASSYDGGVNSPLHF
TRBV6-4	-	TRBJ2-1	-	TGTGCCAGCAGCTTAGGGGTATACAATGAGCAGTTCTTC	CASSLGVYNEQFF
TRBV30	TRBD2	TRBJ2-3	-	TGTGCCTGGAGTGTCTTAGCGGGGAGAACAGATACGCAGTATTTT	CAWSVLAGRTDTQYF